The sequence of this T cell receptor (beta chain) was determined in a study of T cell responses to AZD1222 COVID-19 vaccine (dated by TCRdb to the early 2020s). Background on the whole study: A total of under 250 trial participants underwent TCR sequencing, of whom some 200 had received two doses of AZD1222 and some 25 had received two doses of the MenACWY control vaccine. Trial participants were enrolled by age into subgroups of 18-55, 56-69 and 70-plus years, and 148, 28 and 57 TCR-sequenced participants, respectively, were included in these subgroups.

The CDR3 regions of human TCRbeta chains were analyzed by immunosequencing. The authors' pipeline ran thus. TCRs in the repertoires were matched against a reference library of SARS-CoV-2-specific TCRs that had been generated with the MIRA antigen-specificity platform. Breadth was defined as the fraction of unique TCRs that were SARS-CoV-2-associated. Depth was defined as the fraction of total T cells that were SARS-CoV-2-associated. Each spike-specific TCR was assigned to its reactive spike region and to a CD4 or CD8 class using the MIRA data. Log10-transformed breadth and depth values were compared by one-way ANOVA with Sidak's multiple comparisons tests. TCRdb took over this immuneACCESS table, retaining in-frame rearrangements with V and J assigned. Such tables are incomplete; in checked studies, under half of the missing clones stem from an unresolved V gene, and the remainder is unexplained. V, J and clone size are those of that table, while D and trimming were read from the DNA. The sample table records some 79,000 clones; 80% to 90% of these occur just once. The ten biggest clones cover about 12% of the sample.

In light of the paper, this sample's time point label describes: about 28 days (+/-7) after the second vaccine dose. AZD1222 recipients whose second dose came at about 4 weeks and those whose second dose came at about 12 weeks were combined into one group, since spike-specific TCR depth and breadth did not differ between the two schedules. Vaccinee samples came from UK trials COV001 and COV002, including a single-blind randomized controlled phase 2/3 trial of AZD1222 (ChAdOx1 nCoV-19) in healthy adults. For TCRbeta chain sequencing, PBMC samples were collected from trial participants at day 0 and at day 28 after the second dose. The CDR3 contains 15 residues, cysteine and phenylalanine counted. Only the CDR3 portion is preserved as DNA: 45 bases, with reading frame beginning at the first base. CDR1 and CDR2 (SGHTA, FQGTGA) derive from the germline V gene. The trim is 4 bases for V and 2 bases for J, with a gap of 12 bases between the germline ends.

To note about this clone: What this receptor recognizes is not known. No much larger clone exists at a distance of one base, and base qualities are not known.

Study-wide conclusions, independent of this receptor: CD4 TCRs associated with the vaccine covered the entire spike protein, and the dominant responses were in regions 160-218 and 743-854. In the small 56-69-year group, the increase in depth fell short of significance, most likely because of low power. Participants were mostly white British, with more females than males. The authors suggested clonal diversity may have been underestimated. No day 14 peak-response samples were available, so repertoires were characterized only after the peak T cell response. Only five to seven AZD1222 recipients were SARS-CoV-2 seropositive at baseline, limiting conclusions about previously exposed vaccinees. Nearly half of unique spike-specific TCRs reportedly recognized epitopes outside regions mutated in the B.1.351 and B.1.1.7 variants. Spike-specific TCR breadth and depth rose significantly after two AZD1222 doses compared with day 0 and with MenACWY recipients.

The sample in question was peripheral blood, obtained 28 days after the second AZD1222 dose. The V gene is TRBV7-3 and the J gene is TRBJ1-3; no D gene is confidently identified. The sequence was collected from an adult who received the AZD1222 COVID-19 vaccine. This receptor has the CDR3 CASSSGPGAGNTIYF. The sequenced DNA: TGTGCCAGCAGCTCCGGGCCTGGGGCTGGAAACACCATATATTTT.